This is a list of T cell receptor beta chains from one sample in a study of naive and memory T cell subsets. Each CDR3 protein gets one entry after TCRdb re-called the UMI-ligation and nested PCR reads with MiXCR. This table holds 15,000 to 20,000 distinct CDR3 sequences, roughly 9% found once. The material was skin, obtained from a tuberculin skin test site. The receptor source for this set is an adult in good health. Each CDR3 is given with its conserved first and last residue. The D gene is left open where the match is weak. Clone size appears in some rows only: once, few, many, or a class for an expanded clone.

CDR3 DNA: TGTGCCAGCACCGCCGGACAGGGGCCCACCTACGAGCAGTACTTC
CDR3 protein: CASTAGQGPTYEQYF
D gene: TRBD1
clone size: many
J gene: TRBJ2-7
V gene: TRBV19

CDR3 DNA: TGTGCCAGCAGTCCGACTAGCAGCTCCTACAATGAGCAGTTCTTC
CDR3 protein: CASSPTSSSYNEQFF
D gene: TRBD2
clone size: medium-sized
J gene: TRBJ2-1
V gene: TRBV6-5

CDR3 DNA: TGTGCTAGTGGTTTGGGGGCGGAGGTTACTTACTCTGGGGCCAACGTCCTGACTTTC
CDR3 protein: CASGLGAEVTYSGANVLTF
D gene: -
clone size: few
J gene: TRBJ2-6
V gene: TRBV12-5

CDR3 DNA: TGTGCCAGCAGCTTAGTCGTGACAGGGGCCTTATATGGCTACACCTTC
CDR3 protein: CASSLVVTGALYGYTF
D gene: TRBD1
clone size: -
J gene: TRBJ1-2
V gene: TRBV7-9

CDR3 DNA: TGCGCCAGCAGCAGCGGGACCCCAGATACGCAGTATTTT
CDR3 protein: CASSSGTPDTQYF
D gene: TRBD2
clone size: -
J gene: TRBJ2-3
V gene: TRBV5-1

CDR3 DNA: TGTGCCATCAGTGAGTCGGTGGGTAGTCGAGAGCAGTACTTC
CDR3 protein: CAISESVGSREQYF
D gene: -
clone size: many
J gene: TRBJ2-7
V gene: TRBV10-3

CDR3 DNA: TGCGCCAAGACAGGGGGAACCGGGGAGCTGTTTTTT
CDR3 protein: CAKTGGTGELFF
D gene: TRBD1
clone size: many
J gene: TRBJ2-2
V gene: TRBV29-1

CDR3 DNA: TGTGCCAGCAGTTTAGTTCGCGGACAGGGAAGATTGTACGAGCAGTACTTC
CDR3 protein: CASSLVRGQGRLYEQYF
D gene: TRBD1
clone size: many
J gene: TRBJ2-7
V gene: TRBV12-3/TRBV12-4

CDR3 DNA: TGCAGCGGCCTCGAGGGTGAGCAGTTCTTC
CDR3 protein: CSGLEGEQFF
D gene: -
clone size: few
J gene: TRBJ2-1
V gene: TRBV29-1

CDR3 DNA: TGTGCCACCAGCAGAGTAACGGGTGAAAAACTGTTTTTT
CDR3 protein: CATSRVTGEKLFF
D gene: -
clone size: few
J gene: TRBJ1-4
V gene: TRBV15

CDR3 DNA: TGCGCCAGCAGCTTGGAGGGCAGGGGCTGCAAAGAGACCCAGTACTTC
CDR3 protein: CASSLEGRGCKETQYF
D gene: -
clone size: -
J gene: TRBJ2-5
V gene: TRBV5-1

CDR3 DNA: TGTGCCAGCAGCCAAGGTAGGGACTATAGTGACGAGCAGTACTTC
CDR3 protein: CASSQGRDYSDEQYF
D gene: TRBD2
clone size: many
J gene: TRBJ2-7
V gene: TRBV4-2

CDR3 DNA: TGTGCCAGCAGTTATAGGAACTTTGGGGCCGGGGAGCTGTTTTTT
CDR3 protein: CASSYRNFGAGELFF
D gene: -
clone size: many
J gene: TRBJ2-2
V gene: TRBV6-5

CDR3 DNA: TGCGCCAGCAGCTTGATGCAGGCCACCTACGAGCAGTACTTC
CDR3 protein: CASSLMQATYEQYF
D gene: -
clone size: many
J gene: TRBJ2-7
V gene: TRBV5-1

CDR3 DNA: TGCAGTGCTAGAGATTTGGCGGGAGTCTCCCTTTTCGACTCCTACAATGAGCAGTTCTTC
CDR3 protein: CSARDLAGVSLFDSYNEQFF
D gene: TRBD2
clone size: many
J gene: TRBJ2-1
V gene: TRBV20-1

CDR3 DNA: TGTGCCAGCTCCGCCCACCGTGTGCTAGCGGGAGGTAGGAATGAGCAGTTCTTC
CDR3 protein: CASSAHRVLAGGRNEQFF
D gene: TRBD2
clone size: few
J gene: TRBJ2-1
V gene: TRBV27

CDR3 DNA: TGTGCCAGCAGTTATCGCCGGGACAGCGGAACTGAAGCTTTCTTT
CDR3 protein: CASSYRRDSGTEAFF
D gene: TRBD1
clone size: many
J gene: TRBJ1-1
V gene: TRBV12-3/TRBV12-4

CDR3 DNA: TGTGCCAGCTCACCACCGCCAGGGGGAAATGAGCAGTTCTTC
CDR3 protein: CASSPPPGGNEQFF
D gene: TRBD1
clone size: -
J gene: TRBJ2-1
V gene: TRBV18

CDR3 DNA: TGCAGCGTTGAAGATCCGCCATCGGGCAACTACGAGCAGTACTTC
CDR3 protein: CSVEDPPSGNYEQYF
D gene: -
clone size: many
J gene: TRBJ2-7
V gene: TRBV29-1

CDR3 DNA: TGTGCCAGCAGTGAGGGGGGTATTACAGGGCAAAATTCACCCCTCCACTTT
CDR3 protein: CASSEGGITGQNSPLHF
D gene: -
clone size: many
J gene: TRBJ1-6
V gene: TRBV6-1

CDR3 DNA: TGTGCCAGCAGCCTCCTAGCGGGAGTGAGTGAGCAGTTCTTC
CDR3 protein: CASSLLAGVSEQFF
D gene: TRBD2
clone size: many
J gene: TRBJ2-1
V gene: TRBV7-3

CDR3 DNA: TGTGCCAGCAAGGTGGGCTTAAGCTCCTACGAGCAGTACTTC
CDR3 protein: CASKVGLSSYEQYF
D gene: -
clone size: -
J gene: TRBJ2-7
V gene: TRBV11-2

CDR3 DNA: TGCGCCAGCAGCCAAGATATGGGGGACAAAAACATTCAGTACTTC
CDR3 protein: CASSQDMGDKNIQYF
D gene: -
clone size: many
J gene: TRBJ2-4
V gene: TRBV4-1

CDR3 DNA: TGTGCCAGCAGCTTAATGGGGACTAGCAGCCAAGAGACCCAGTACTTC
CDR3 protein: CASSLMGTSSQETQYF
D gene: TRBD2
clone size: -
J gene: TRBJ2-5
V gene: TRBV7-3

CDR3 DNA: TGTGCCATCAGTGAGTCGTTTAGCGGGGGGGCGCTGACAGATACGCAGTATTTT
CDR3 protein: CAISESFSGGALTDTQYF
D gene: TRBD2
clone size: many
J gene: TRBJ2-3
V gene: TRBV10-3